Each of the 2 T cell receptor beta chains below was sequenced from the same sample in a study of identical twins. TCRdb re-called the 5' RACE reads through MiXCR, storing one row per CDR3 protein. The sample lists under 350,000 distinct CDR3 sequences, 8% to 9.5% occurring once. The sample was also reused in another study, on yellow fever vaccine responses in identical twins.

The sequencing input was CD8+ T cells sorted from blood. The receptors come from a woman between 18 and 29 years old in good health.

This rearrangement joins TRBV5-4 to TRBJ2-1; D is undetermined. Per the germline V gene, CDR1 is SGHNT and CDR2 is YYREEE (reference sequence). The CDR3 spans 14 residues. V lost 4 bases and J 6 bases, leaving 14 bases between the germline ends. Here the CDR3 DNA reads TGTGCCAGCAGCGGCCTCCCCCCTGGCAATGAGCAGTTCTTC. As protein: CASSGLPPGNEQFF.

This clonotype was seen only a few times. The J gene is TRBJ2-3, the V gene TRBV10-3; D perhaps matches TRBD2 (5 bases). The V gene lost 10 bases and the J gene lost 1 base, with 15 bases spanning the gap. The CDR3 loop spans 14 amino acids. Germline lookup yields CDR1 ENHRY and CDR2 SYGVKD. This chain's CDR3 is CATRGFDGTDTQYF. The CDR3 nucleotides read TGTGCCACCCGGGGATTCGACGGCACAGATACGCAGTATTTT.